Listed below are T cell receptor beta chains from one sample, sequenced in a study of cytomegalovirus exposure and HLA in healthy donors. Sequencing was performed with immunoSEQ multiplex PCR; in TCRdb, only in-frame clones are kept and a portion is missing. The sample lists about 150,000 clones; more than 65% were seen once. The source material was PBMCs. Receptor source: a man aged 25-40 years in good health and CMV-seropositive. CDR3s include the opening cysteine and the closing phenylalanine or tryptophan. A D gene is named only where the DNA matches it firmly.

V gene: TRBV4-3
J gene: TRBJ2-4
D gene: TRBD2
CDR3 DNA: TGCGCCAGCAGCCAAGATCGGGCGGGGGGAGCGTATACCATTCAGTACTTC
CDR3 protein: CASSQDRAGGAYTIQYF

V gene: TRBV28
J gene: TRBJ2-3
D gene: .
CDR3 DNA: TGTGCCAGCACCCTCGGGAGCACAGATACGCAGTATTTT
CDR3 protein: CASTLGSTDTQYF

V gene: TRBV7-9
J gene: TRBJ1-3
D gene: .
CDR3 DNA: TGTGCCAGCAGCTCCTCTGGAGGAGGAAACACCATATATTTT
CDR3 protein: CASSSSGGGNTIYF

V gene: TRBV6-6
J gene: TRBJ2-1
D gene: .
CDR3 DNA: TGTGCCACCATATTACAGATTAACAATGAGCAGTTCTTC
CDR3 protein: CATILQINNEQFF

V gene: TRBV6-5
J gene: TRBJ2-7
D gene: TRBD1
CDR3 DNA: TGTGCCAGCAGTCGACGGACAGGGTTCTACGAGCAGTACTTC
CDR3 protein: CASSRRTGFYEQYF

V gene: TRBV5-4
J gene: TRBJ2-3
D gene: TRBD2
CDR3 DNA: TGTGCCAGCAGTAGACTAGCTGTGAGCACAGATACGCAGTATTTT
CDR3 protein: CASSRLAVSTDTQYF

V gene: TRBV30
J gene: TRBJ1-6
D gene: TRBD1
CDR3 DNA: TGTGCCTGGAGTGAGGGACAGAAGTCACCCCTCCACTTT
CDR3 protein: CAWSEGQKSPLHF

V gene: TRBV4-1
J gene: TRBJ1-1
D gene: .
CDR3 DNA: TGCGCCAGCAGCCAAGGGCGGCTGATGAACACTGAAGCTTTCTTT
CDR3 protein: CASSQGRLMNTEAFF

V gene: TRBV5-1
J gene: TRBJ2-7
D gene: TRBD2
CDR3 DNA: TGCGCCAGCAGCTTGAATAGGGCTAGCGGATCCTACGAGCAGTACTTC
CDR3 protein: CASSLNRASGSYEQYF

V gene: TRBV6-5
J gene: TRBJ1-1
D gene: .
CDR3 DNA: TGTGCCAGCAGCAACGAGGGTTTTATGGCTTTCTTT
CDR3 protein: CASSNEGFMAFF

V gene: TRBV30
J gene: TRBJ1-2
D gene: .
CDR3 DNA: TGTGCCTGGAGTCAGGCCCACTCAGGGGGCTACACCTTC
CDR3 protein: CAWSQAHSGGYTF

V gene: TRBV7-2
J gene: TRBJ2-7
D gene: TRBD2
CDR3 DNA: TGTGCCAGCAGCTCCTCGTTACTAGCGACCAAATACGAGCAGTACTTC
CDR3 protein: CASSSSLLATKYEQYF

V gene: TRBV4-1
J gene: TRBJ2-1
D gene: .
CDR3 DNA: TGCGCCAGCAACTCAGGCTGGCGGGGTGAGCAGTTCTTC
CDR3 protein: CASNSGWRGEQFF

V gene: TRBV29-1
J gene: TRBJ2-5
D gene: .
CDR3 DNA: TGCAGCGTCGGGTTCCAAGAGACCCAGTACTTC
CDR3 protein: CSVGFQETQYF

V gene: TRBV5-5
J gene: TRBJ1-3
D gene: .
CDR3 DNA: TGTGCCAGCAGCTTTTGGGGCGAAACTGGTTTTGCTGGAAACACCATATATTTT
CDR3 protein: CASSFWGETGFAGNTIYF

V gene: TRBV28
J gene: TRBJ2-7
D gene: TRBD1
CDR3 DNA: TGTGCCAGCAGCCGAGGGACAGCCTACGAGCAGTACTTC
CDR3 protein: CASSRGTAYEQYF

V gene: TRBV6-6
J gene: TRBJ2-7
D gene: TRBD1
CDR3 DNA: TGTGCCAGCAGATACGACAGGGTCGCCGAGCAGTACTTC
CDR3 protein: CASRYDRVAEQYF